Listed below are T cell receptor beta chains from one sample, sequenced in a study of T cell responses to AZD1222 COVID-19 vaccine. Some clones are missing from TCRdb's copy, which holds only in-frame ones; the method was immunoSEQ multiplex PCR. The sample carries 110,000 to 150,000 clones, around 90% recorded once. The sample in question was peripheral blood, obtained 28 days after the second AZD1222 dose. These receptors originate from an adult who received the AZD1222 COVID-19 vaccine. The conserved cysteine and the conserved F or W are not part of the CDR3 here. A D gene is named only where the DNA matches it firmly.

d_gene: NA; j_gene: TRBJ2-7; v_gene: TRBV9; CDR3aa: ASSPWDIRYEQY
d_gene: NA; j_gene: TRBJ2-5; v_gene: TRBV7-7; CDR3aa: ASSYDTEETQY
d_gene: TRBD2; j_gene: TRBJ2-1; v_gene: TRBV5-1; CDR3aa: ASSLPTSGGQQF
d_gene: NA; j_gene: TRBJ1-3; v_gene: TRBV18; CDR3aa: ASSPPGVSGNTIY
d_gene: NA; j_gene: TRBJ2-4; v_gene: TRBV7-6; CDR3aa: ASSFPTPSKNIQY
d_gene: NA; j_gene: TRBJ2-7; v_gene: TRBV11-2; CDR3aa: ASSLVGRDRYEQY
d_gene: NA; j_gene: TRBJ2-3; v_gene: TRBV7-5; CDR3aa: ARSPSGTDTQY
d_gene: NA; j_gene: TRBJ1-4; v_gene: TRBV6-4; CDR3aa: ASSDPPHPTGINEKLF
d_gene: TRBD1; j_gene: TRBJ1-4; v_gene: TRBV15; CDR3aa: ATSRNREGAGEKLF
d_gene: NA; j_gene: TRBJ2-1; v_gene: TRBV30; CDR3aa: AWSGGSNNEQF
d_gene: TRBD2; j_gene: TRBJ2-1; v_gene: TRBV2; CDR3aa: ASSEAVTSGIGYNEQF
d_gene: TRBD1; j_gene: TRBJ1-2; v_gene: TRBV5-8; CDR3aa: ASSLAGGGGYT
d_gene: TRBD2; j_gene: TRBJ2-5; v_gene: TRBV5-1; CDR3aa: ASSPQGGQETQY
d_gene: TRBD1; j_gene: TRBJ2-3; v_gene: TRBV2; CDR3aa: ASTPDRNTDTQY
d_gene: NA; j_gene: TRBJ2-2; v_gene: TRBV18; CDR3aa: ASSPDGELF
d_gene: TRBD1; j_gene: TRBJ1-2; v_gene: TRBV5-1; CDR3aa: ASSLGQGAGYT
d_gene: NA; j_gene: TRBJ1-1; v_gene: TRBV7-3; CDR3aa: ASSLGRNTEAF
d_gene: NA; j_gene: TRBJ1-6; v_gene: TRBV5-1; CDR3aa: ASSLAQGVSPLH
d_gene: NA; j_gene: TRBJ2-7; v_gene: TRBV10-3; CDR3aa: AISERTYEQY
d_gene: TRBD1; j_gene: TRBJ1-1; v_gene: TRBV5-1; CDR3aa: ASSLTGDLNTEAF
d_gene: NA; j_gene: TRBJ1-1; v_gene: TRBV5-1; CDR3aa: ASRGTEAF
d_gene: TRBD1; j_gene: TRBJ1-5; v_gene: TRBV7-9; CDR3aa: ASSARDRPVFQH
d_gene: NA; j_gene: TRBJ1-2; v_gene: TRBV15; CDR3aa: ATSRGVGTGGYT
d_gene: NA; j_gene: TRBJ1-6; v_gene: TRBV12-3/TRBV12-4; CDR3aa: ASSLGASPLH
d_gene: NA; j_gene: TRBJ2-1; v_gene: TRBV11-2; CDR3aa: ASSGVGSYNEQF
d_gene: NA; j_gene: TRBJ2-5; v_gene: TRBV12-5; CDR3aa: ASGWQTQY
d_gene: TRBD1; j_gene: TRBJ1-2; v_gene: TRBV6-5; CDR3aa: ASSYQTGGYGGYT